This TCR beta chain emerged from a study of metastatic and nonmetastatic thyroid tumors. TCRdb re-clonotyped the PCR reads through MiXCR. This table has roughly 64,000 clones, about 4% appearing once. The table lists this clone with many counts. The CDR3 runs 11 residues. Germline V gene sequence: CDR1 SGHAT, CDR2 FQNNGV. V lost 1 base and J 9 bases, leaving 7 bases between the germline ends. Thyroid surgery was preceded by no treatment in any patient. This TCR derives from a female donor with papillary thyroid cancer or a benign thyroid nodule (not recorded which). Some clones in this sample may be carry-over from other donors' samples. The chain recombines TRBV11-2 with TRBJ2-7; D is ambiguous. The specimen was blood. CDR3 sequence reads: CASSLAGGQYF. CDR3 DNA sequence: TGTGCCAGCAGCTTAGCGGGTGGGCAGTACTTC.